This T cell receptor (beta chain) was obtained from a study of human T cells and chemical hapten exposure. The wider study: Patients received weekly diphenylcyclopropenone doses to the scalp throughout the approximately 25-week study. Mostly female, the patients presented with alopecia areata, totalis or universalis. Patch tests applied 0.01% DPC to the upper back, read at 6 days.

Trimming cost V 4 bases and J 4 bases, with 15 bases left between them. Germline values: CDR1 SGHNT, CDR2 YYREEE (reference sequence). The CDR3 has 14 amino acids. The sample holds a few counts of this clonotype. TCRdb independently ran MiXCR on the RACE reads; one entry per CDR3 protein. The profile shows 200,000 to 300,000 distinct CDR3 sequences, approximately 8.4% of them singletons. Time point reported: pre-sensitization, week 0. Regarding treatment: therapeutic diphenylcyclopropenone sensitization with weekly scalp DPC. Patients had alopecia, were aged 18 to 70, and were not pregnant. The chain carries TRBV5-4 and TRBJ2-7; D may be TRBD1 (6 bases). The source is a middle-aged woman with alopecia areata. Some clones in this sample may be carry-over from other donors' samples. Sequencing was performed on whole blood, taken in connection with sensitization to the hapten diphenylcyclopropenone (DPC). Here the CDR3 reads CASSLELQGYEQYF. As DNA, the CDR3 is TGTGCCAGCAGCCTCGAGCTCCAGGGGTACGAGCAGTACTTC.